A selection of T cell receptor beta chains follows, all from one sample in a study of response to subunit inactivated influenza vaccine. MiXCR was run by TCRdb on the RT-PCR reads, yielding one entry per CDR3 protein. The sample has 500,000 to 700,000 distinct CDR3 sequences; roughly a quarter are singletons. A further study also used this sample, focusing on T cells expressing NK-cell markers.

The material sequenced was CD4+ T cells sorted from PBMCs, taken approximately 13 days after vaccination. The receptors originated from a man between 45 and 60 years old who received an inactivated influenza vaccine. Both conserved end residues are part of each CDR3. The order of the fields is V gene, clone size, D gene, J gene, CDR3 DNA, CDR3 protein. A D gene is named only where the DNA matches it firmly. Size is omitted from some rows. Given values are once, few, many or a class for expanded clones.

>TRBV3-1|NA|NA|TRBJ1-1
TGTGCCAGCAGCCAAGTTCAGGGGAGAACTGAAGCTTTCTTT
CASSQVQGRTEAFF
>TRBV20-1|NA|NA|TRBJ2-3
TGCAGTGCTGGCACGACCCCAGATACGCAGTATTTT
CSAGTTPDTQYF
>TRBV5-1|few|NA|TRBJ2-5
TGCGCCAGCAGCTGGGGGGGACAGCAAGAGACCCAGTACTTC
CASSWGGQQETQYF
>TRBV5-5|NA|TRBD2|TRBJ2-3
TGTGCCAGCAGCTTGGCTCTAGCGGGGGGCCAGGATACGCAGTATTTT
CASSLALAGGQDTQYF
>TRBV18|few|NA|TRBJ1-1
TGTGCCAGCTCACCACAAGGAACAGTAAACACTGAAGCTTTCTTT
CASSPQGTVNTEAFF
>TRBV12-3/TRBV12-4|few|TRBD2|TRBJ2-3
TGTGCCAGCAGTCCCAATATAGCGGGAGGTCGGGCAGATACGCAGTATTTT
CASSPNIAGGRADTQYF
>TRBV2|NA|TRBD2|TRBJ2-5
TGTGCCAGCATCCGCGGGAGTCGGCAAGAGACCCAGTACTTC
CASIRGSRQETQYF
>TRBV4-1|NA|TRBD1|TRBJ2-7
TGCGCCAGCAGCCAAGGATATTCAGGGGGACAGCAGTACTTC
CASSQGYSGGQQYF
>TRBV28|NA|TRBD2|TRBJ2-3
TGTGCCAGCAGTTTAACCGGGACTAGACCCGATACGCAGTATTTT
CASSLTGTRPDTQYF
>TRBV11-3|NA|TRBD1|TRBJ2-1
TGTGCCAGCAGCCCGCGACAGGGGAAGAGCTCCTACAATGAGCAGTTCTTC
CASSPRQGKSSYNEQFF
>TRBV20-1|NA|TRBD1|TRBJ2-7
TGCAGTCCGGACAGGGGGCGCTTTGACGAGCAGTACTTC
CSPDRGRFDEQYF
>TRBV6-2/TRBV6-3|NA|NA|TRBJ2-3
TGTGCCAGCAGTTCACAATCCGCGAAGGCGCAGTATTTT
CASSSQSAKAQYF
>TRBV6-2/TRBV6-3|NA|NA|TRBJ2-2
TGTGCCAGCACTACGGTACCCCAGAACACCGGGGAGCTGTTTTTT
CASTTVPQNTGELFF
>TRBV2|few|NA|TRBJ2-1
TGTGCCAGCAGAATAGGGACCAGCGGAGGGGAGCAGTTCTTC
CASRIGTSGGEQFF
>TRBV20-1|NA|TRBD2|TRBJ2-3
TGCAGTGCTAGAGATCCGTCTATGATAAGAAACCTAGCGGGAGGACATACGCAGTATTTT
CSARDPSMIRNLAGGHTQYF
>TRBV5-1|NA|NA|TRBJ2-7
TGCGCCAGCAAGGTAGTGGACAGAGGGGAGCAGTACTTC
CASKVVDRGEQYF
>TRBV10-3|few|NA|TRBJ2-5
TGTGCCATCGCGGGAACCCAAGAGACCCAGTACTTC
CAIAGTQETQYF
>TRBV29-1|few|NA|TRBJ2-7
TGCAGCGTGACCGGGTCCGCATACTCCTACGAGCAGTACTTC
CSVTGSAYSYEQYF
>TRBV29-1|many|TRBD2|TRBJ2-1
TGCAGCGTTGGACTAGCGGGAGTTTCCTACAATGAGCAGTTCTTC
CSVGLAGVSYNEQFF
>TRBV28|NA|TRBD2|TRBJ2-7
TGTGCCAGCAGTCTTAGCGGGGCCACCTACGAGCAGTACTTC
CASSLSGATYEQYF
>TRBV6-2/TRBV6-3|NA|NA|TRBJ2-7
TGTGCCAGCCAGGAGGGGGACGTTTCCGAGCAGTACTTC
CASQEGDVSEQYF
>TRBV5-1|many|NA|TRBJ1-2
TGCGCCAGCAGCTTGACAACTAACTATGGCTACACCTTC
CASSLTTNYGYTF
>TRBV6-2/TRBV6-3|few|NA|TRBJ2-1
TGTGCCAGCAGTTACAAGGGCGCGGGGAAGTTCTTC
CASSYKGAGKFF
>TRBV7-2|NA|TRBD2|TRBJ2-5
TGTGCCAGCAGCTCCAAGACTAGCGGGGGCCTTGGGACCCAGTACTTC
CASSSKTSGGLGTQYF
>TRBV5-1|few|TRBD1|TRBJ2-7
TGCGCCAGCGGAAGGGGGGGACAGGGATACGAGCAGTACTTC
CASGRGGQGYEQYF
>TRBV5-1|few|TRBD2|TRBJ2-3
TGCGCCAGCAGCTATAAACTAGCGGGGGACGCAGATACGCAGTATTTT
CASSYKLAGDADTQYF
>TRBV19|few|NA|TRBJ2-7
TGTGCCAGTAGTGCCCCTTGGGCGAACTCCTACGAGCAGTACTTC
CASSAPWANSYEQYF
>TRBV29-1|NA|TRBD2|TRBJ2-5
TGCAGCGTTCTTGGACTAGCGGGAAGAAAGACCCAGTACTTC
CSVLGLAGRKTQYF
>TRBV2|NA|TRBD1|TRBJ2-2
TGTGCCAGCAGACCCGGGACAGGGGGGGCCGGGGAGCTGTTTTTT
CASRPGTGGAGELFF
>TRBV10-3|many|NA|TRBJ2-2
TGTGCCATCAGGGACTTTACAGGGATTGGTAGACGGACCGGGGAGCTGTTTTTT
CAIRDFTGIGRRTGELFF
>TRBV4-1|NA|TRBD2|TRBJ2-5
TGCGCCAGCAGCCAAGGGTCTAGCGGGGGGCCAGAGACCCAGTACTTC
CASSQGSSGGPETQYF
>TRBV20-1|NA|NA|TRBJ2-7
TGCAGTGCCCGGACACACCGCCGGGTTGAGCAGTACTTC
CSARTHRRVEQYF
>TRBV6-2/TRBV6-3|NA|NA|TRBJ2-3
TGTGCCAGCAGTTTTTTAGCGGCGAATACGCAGTATTTT
CASSFLAANTQYF
>TRBV5-1|NA|TRBD2|TRBJ2-7
TGCGCCAGCAGCTTTACTAGCGGCATACCCTACGAGCAGTACTTC
CASSFTSGIPYEQYF